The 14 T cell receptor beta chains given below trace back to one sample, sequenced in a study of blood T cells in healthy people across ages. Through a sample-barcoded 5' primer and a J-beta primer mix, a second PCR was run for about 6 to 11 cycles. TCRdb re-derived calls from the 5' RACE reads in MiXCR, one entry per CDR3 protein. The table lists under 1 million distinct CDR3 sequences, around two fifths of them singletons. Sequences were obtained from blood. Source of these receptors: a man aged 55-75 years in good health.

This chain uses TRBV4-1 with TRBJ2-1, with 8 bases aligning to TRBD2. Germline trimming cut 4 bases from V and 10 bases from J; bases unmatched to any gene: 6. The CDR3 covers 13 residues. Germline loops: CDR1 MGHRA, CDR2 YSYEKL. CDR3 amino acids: CASSPGLGYEQFF. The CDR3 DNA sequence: TGCGCCAGCAGCCCGGGACTAGGCTACGAGCAGTTCTTC.

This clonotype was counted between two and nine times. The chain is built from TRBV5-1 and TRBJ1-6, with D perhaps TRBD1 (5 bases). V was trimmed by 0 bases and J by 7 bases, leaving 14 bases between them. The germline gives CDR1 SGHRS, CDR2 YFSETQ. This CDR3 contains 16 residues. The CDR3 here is CASSLALDTANSPLHF. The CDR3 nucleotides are TGCGCCAGCAGCTTGGCCCTGGACACGGCCAATTCACCCCTCCACTTT. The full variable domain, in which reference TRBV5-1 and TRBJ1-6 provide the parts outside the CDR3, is KAGVTQTPRYLIKTRGQQVTLSCSPISGHRSVSWYQQTPGQGLQFLFEYFSETQRNKGNFPGRFSGRQFSNSRSEMNVSTLELGDSALYLCASSLALDTANSPLHFGNGTRLTVT.

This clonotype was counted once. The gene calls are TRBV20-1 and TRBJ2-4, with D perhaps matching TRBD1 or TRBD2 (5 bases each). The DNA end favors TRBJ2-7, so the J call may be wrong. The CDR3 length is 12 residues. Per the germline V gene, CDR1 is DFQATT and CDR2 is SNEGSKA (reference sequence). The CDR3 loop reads CRATGRDYEQYF. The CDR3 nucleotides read TGCAGGGCCACGGGACGGGATTACGAGCAGTACTTC.

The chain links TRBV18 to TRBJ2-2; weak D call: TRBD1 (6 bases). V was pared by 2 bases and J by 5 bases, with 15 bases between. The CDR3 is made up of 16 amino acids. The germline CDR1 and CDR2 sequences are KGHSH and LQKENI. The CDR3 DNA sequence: TGTGCCAGCTCACCAGAATTTTGGGGGCAGACCGGGGAGCTGTTTTTT. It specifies CASSPEFWGQTGELFF.

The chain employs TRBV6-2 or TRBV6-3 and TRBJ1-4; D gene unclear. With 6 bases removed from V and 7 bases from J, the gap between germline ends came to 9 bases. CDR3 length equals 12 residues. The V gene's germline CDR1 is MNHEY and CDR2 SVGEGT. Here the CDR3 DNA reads TGTGCCAGCAGGGCCTATAGTGAAAAACTGTTTTTT. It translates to CASRAYSEKLFF.

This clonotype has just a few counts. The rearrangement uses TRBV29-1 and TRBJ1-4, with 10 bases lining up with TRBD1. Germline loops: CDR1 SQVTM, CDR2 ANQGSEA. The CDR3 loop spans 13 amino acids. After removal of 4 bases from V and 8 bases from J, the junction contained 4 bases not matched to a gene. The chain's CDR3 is CSVGGTGAEKLFF. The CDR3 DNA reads TGCAGCGTTGGGGGGACAGGGGCCGAAAAACTGTTTTTT.

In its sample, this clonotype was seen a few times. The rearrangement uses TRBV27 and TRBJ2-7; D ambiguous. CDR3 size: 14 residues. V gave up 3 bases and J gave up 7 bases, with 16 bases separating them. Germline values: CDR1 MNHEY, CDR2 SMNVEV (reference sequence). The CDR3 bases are TGTGCCAGCAGTTTTTGGGGAATTAAGGAGGAGCAGTACTTC. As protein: CASSFWGIKEEQYF.

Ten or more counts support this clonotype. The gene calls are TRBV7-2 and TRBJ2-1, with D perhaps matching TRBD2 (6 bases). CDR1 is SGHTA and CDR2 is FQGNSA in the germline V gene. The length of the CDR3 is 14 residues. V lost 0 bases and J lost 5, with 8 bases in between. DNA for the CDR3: TGTGCCAGCAGCTTAGCGGGGGGTCACAATGAGCAGTTCTTC. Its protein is CASSLAGGHNEQFF. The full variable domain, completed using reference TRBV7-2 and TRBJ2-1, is GAGVSQSPSNKVTEKGKDVELRCDPISGHTALYWYRQSLGQGLEFLIYFQGNSAPDKSGLPSDRFSAERTGGSVSTLTIQRTQQEDSAVYLCASSLAGGHNEQFFGPGTRLTVL.

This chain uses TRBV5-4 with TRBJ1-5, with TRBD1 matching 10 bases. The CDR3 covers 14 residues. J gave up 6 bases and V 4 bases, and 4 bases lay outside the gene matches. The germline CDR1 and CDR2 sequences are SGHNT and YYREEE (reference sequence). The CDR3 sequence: CASSPGTGVQPQHF. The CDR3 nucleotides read TGTGCCAGCAGCCCTGGGACAGGGGTTCAGCCCCAGCATTTT.

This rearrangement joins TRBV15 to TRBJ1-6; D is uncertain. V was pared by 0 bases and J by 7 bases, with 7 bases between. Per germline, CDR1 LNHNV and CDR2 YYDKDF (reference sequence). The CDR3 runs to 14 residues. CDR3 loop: CATSRDFGNSPLHF. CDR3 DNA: TGTGCCACCAGCAGAGATTTCGGGAATTCACCCCTCCACTTT.

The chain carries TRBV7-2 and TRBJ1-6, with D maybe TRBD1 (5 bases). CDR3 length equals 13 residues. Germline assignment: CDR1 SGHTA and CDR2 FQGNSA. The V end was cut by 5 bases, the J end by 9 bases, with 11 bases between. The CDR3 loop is CASSPPGASPLHF. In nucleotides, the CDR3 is TGTGCCAGCAGCCCCCCCGGGGCTTCACCCCTCCACTTT.

For the CDR3, the DNA is TGCGCCAGCAGCCAAGATGGGAACAGGGGTCTTTCCTACGGGCAGTTCTTC. Its translation: CASSQDGNRGLSYGQFF. V usage is TRBV4-3 and J usage is TRBJ2-1, with 7 bases aligning to TRBD1. Germline CDR1 is LGHNA and CDR2 is YSLEER. V trimming: 0 bases; J trimming: 12 bases; junction bases outside the gene matches: 17. The CDR3 runs 17 residues.

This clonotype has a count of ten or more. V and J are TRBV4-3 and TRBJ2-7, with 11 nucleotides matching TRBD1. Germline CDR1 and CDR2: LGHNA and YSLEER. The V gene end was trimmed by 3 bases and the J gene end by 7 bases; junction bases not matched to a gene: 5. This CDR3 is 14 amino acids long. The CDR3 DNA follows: TGCGCCAGCAGCCAGGGACAGGGGGTGAGTGAGCAGTACTTC. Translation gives CASSQGQGVSEQYF.

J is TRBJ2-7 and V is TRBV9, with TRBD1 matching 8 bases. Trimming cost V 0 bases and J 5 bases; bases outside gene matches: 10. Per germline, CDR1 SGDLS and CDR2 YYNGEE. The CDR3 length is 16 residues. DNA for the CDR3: TGTGCCAGCAGCGTAGATTCGGACAGGGAGTTCAACGAGCAGTACTTC. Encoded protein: CASSVDSDREFNEQYF.